The rows below give T cell receptor beta chains drawn from one sample of a study of identical twins. TCRdb redid the calling of the 5' RACE reads with MiXCR, one entry per CDR3 protein. Of some 1,600,000 distinct CDR3 sequences in the sample, more than 30% were seen once. The specimen was cord blood. These receptors all stem from a newborn girl in good health. CDR3s include the opening cysteine and the closing phenylalanine or tryptophan. The order of the fields is clone size, J gene, V gene, D gene, CDR3 DNA, CDR3 protein. D genes are given only for firm matches. Clone size appears in some rows only: once, few, many, or a class for an expanded clone.

abundance: few
j_gene: TRBJ2-7
v_gene: TRBV2
d_gene: -
CDR3nt: TGTGCCAGCAGCCGGGAGTTCGGCTACAATGAGCAGTACTTC
CDR3aa: CASSREFGYNEQYF

abundance: -
j_gene: TRBJ2-3
v_gene: TRBV5-1
d_gene: TRBD2
CDR3nt: TGCGCCAGCAGCTTGGGGCCCGGGGGGGCGCCTGATACGCAGTATTTT
CDR3aa: CASSLGPGGAPDTQYF

abundance: -
j_gene: TRBJ2-6
v_gene: TRBV20-1
d_gene: -
CDR3nt: TGCAGTGCCAGAGGAGTTCATGGAGGCTCTGGGGCCAACGTCCTGACTTTC
CDR3aa: CSARGVHGGSGANVLTF

abundance: -
j_gene: TRBJ1-2
v_gene: TRBV27
d_gene: TRBD1
CDR3nt: TGTGCCAGCAGTCCGGGGGACAGGATAAACTATGGCTACACCTTC
CDR3aa: CASSPGDRINYGYTF

abundance: -
j_gene: TRBJ2-3
v_gene: TRBV20-1
d_gene: TRBD2
CDR3nt: TGCAGTGCTAGATATACGGGACTAGTTTTATCAGATACGCAGTATTTT
CDR3aa: CSARYTGLVLSDTQYF

abundance: few
j_gene: TRBJ2-1
v_gene: TRBV6-5
d_gene: TRBD2
CDR3nt: TGTGCCAGCAGAGCCGGGACTAGGTCCGATGAGCAGTTCTTC
CDR3aa: CASRAGTRSDEQFF

abundance: -
j_gene: TRBJ2-5
v_gene: TRBV25-1
d_gene: TRBD1
CDR3nt: TGTGCCAGCAGCGAGACCGGGACAGGGGGCGATGTAGCGTACTTC
CDR3aa: CASSETGTGGDVAYF

abundance: -
j_gene: TRBJ2-5
v_gene: TRBV4-1
d_gene: -
CDR3nt: TGCGCCAGCAGCCTGACTCCAGCGGGAGAGACCCAGTACTTC
CDR3aa: CASSLTPAGETQYF

abundance: -
j_gene: TRBJ2-1
v_gene: TRBV4-2
d_gene: -
CDR3nt: TGTGCCAGCAGCCAATCAGGACAGAACTGCGAGCAGTTCTTC
CDR3aa: CASSQSGQNCEQFF

abundance: few
j_gene: TRBJ2-3
v_gene: TRBV10-2
d_gene: TRBD2
CDR3nt: TGCGCCAGCAGTGAGTCGACTAGCGGGGGGAGCACAGATACGCAGTATTTT
CDR3aa: CASSESTSGGSTDTQYF

abundance: few
j_gene: TRBJ2-7
v_gene: TRBV5-1
d_gene: -
CDR3nt: TGCGCCAGCAGCACCTATCCGGACGGAGAGCAGTACTTC
CDR3aa: CASSTYPDGEQYF

abundance: few
j_gene: TRBJ2-3
v_gene: TRBV3-1
d_gene: TRBD2
CDR3nt: TGTGCCAGCAGCTTGCTAGCGGGGGGGCGTCCGTATTTT
CDR3aa: CASSLLAGGRPYF

abundance: few
j_gene: TRBJ1-1
v_gene: TRBV20-1
d_gene: -
CDR3nt: TGCAGTGCTAGAGATAATGTTTTCAGGGTCGAAGCTTTCTTT
CDR3aa: CSARDNVFRVEAFF

abundance: -
j_gene: TRBJ2-3
v_gene: TRBV19
d_gene: -
CDR3nt: TGTGCCAGTAATCGGGCGGGATGGGGCACAGATACGCAGTATTTT
CDR3aa: CASNRAGWGTDTQYF

abundance: -
j_gene: TRBJ1-6
v_gene: TRBV30
d_gene: -
CDR3nt: TGTGCCTGGAGTGTAGGAGGTGGGGTTAATTCACCCCTCCACTTT
CDR3aa: CAWSVGGGVNSPLHF

abundance: -
j_gene: TRBJ2-4
v_gene: TRBV29-1
d_gene: -
CDR3nt: TGCAGCGTTGAAGAGGTTACCAAAAACATTCAGTACTTC
CDR3aa: CSVEEVTKNIQYF

abundance: many
j_gene: TRBJ2-7
v_gene: TRBV2
d_gene: TRBD1
CDR3nt: TGTGCCAGCAGTTACAGGGGGCAGGCCTACGAGCAGTACTTC
CDR3aa: CASSYRGQAYEQYF

abundance: -
j_gene: TRBJ1-1
v_gene: TRBV12-3/TRBV12-4
d_gene: TRBD1
CDR3nt: TGTGCCAGCAGTTTAGGATACGGACAGGGAGGTACCACTGAAGCTTTCTTT
CDR3aa: CASSLGYGQGGTTEAFF

abundance: few
j_gene: TRBJ2-7
v_gene: TRBV27
d_gene: -
CDR3nt: TGTGCCAGCAGTTTTTCCCCGGACGGGTACGAGCAGTACTTC
CDR3aa: CASSFSPDGYEQYF

abundance: -
j_gene: TRBJ2-1
v_gene: TRBV6-6
d_gene: TRBD2
CDR3nt: TGTGCCAGCAGTTACTCGATCTTTCCGGGAGGGGATGAGCAGTTCTTC
CDR3aa: CASSYSIFPGGDEQFF

abundance: few
j_gene: TRBJ1-5
v_gene: TRBV6-1
d_gene: -
CDR3nt: TGTGCCAGCAGTGAGTTGGGGGGAATTGGGAATCAGCCCCAGCATTTT
CDR3aa: CASSELGGIGNQPQHF

abundance: -
j_gene: TRBJ2-6
v_gene: TRBV28
d_gene: -
CDR3nt: TGTGCCAGCAGTTTATTAATCCACTCTGGGGCCAACGTCCTGACTTTC
CDR3aa: CASSLLIHSGANVLTF

abundance: -
j_gene: TRBJ2-7
v_gene: TRBV2
d_gene: -
CDR3nt: TGTGCCAGCAGTGAACCCACCAGCTCCTACGAGCAGTACTTC
CDR3aa: CASSEPTSSYEQYF

abundance: -
j_gene: TRBJ2-1
v_gene: TRBV25-1
d_gene: TRBD2
CDR3nt: TGTGCCAGCTTAGCGGGAGACTCCTACAATGAGCAGTTCTTC
CDR3aa: CASLAGDSYNEQFF

abundance: -
j_gene: TRBJ1-6
v_gene: TRBV7-6
d_gene: -
CDR3nt: TGTGCCAGCAGCTTAGCGGGGCCAGAAAGCTCCTATAATTCACCCCTCCACTTT
CDR3aa: CASSLAGPESSYNSPLHF

abundance: -
j_gene: TRBJ2-1
v_gene: TRBV13
d_gene: -
CDR3nt: TGTGCCAGCAGCCCGACCGGTGCTAACTACAATGAGCAGTTCTTC
CDR3aa: CASSPTGANYNEQFF

abundance: -
j_gene: TRBJ2-1
v_gene: TRBV15
d_gene: -
CDR3nt: TGTGCCACCAGCGGACGTAGACAGCCCTTCCGCTACGAGCAGTTCTTC
CDR3aa: CATSGRRQPFRYEQFF

abundance: -
j_gene: TRBJ2-3
v_gene: TRBV20-1
d_gene: -
CDR3nt: TGCAGTGCTAGTTCTAGGGTAGCGGTCACAGATACGCAGTATTTT
CDR3aa: CSASSRVAVTDTQYF

abundance: few
j_gene: TRBJ2-1
v_gene: TRBV14
d_gene: TRBD1
CDR3nt: TGTGCCAGCAGCCAATTTTGGGGCCCTTATCCGGGACAGGACAATGAGCAGTTCTTC
CDR3aa: CASSQFWGPYPGQDNEQFF

abundance: -
j_gene: TRBJ1-1
v_gene: TRBV12-3/TRBV12-4
d_gene: -
CDR3nt: TGTGCCAGCAGTCCCGGGAGGCGGACTGAAGCTTTCTTT
CDR3aa: CASSPGRRTEAFF

abundance: -
j_gene: TRBJ1-1
v_gene: TRBV10-3
d_gene: -
CDR3nt: TGTGCCATCAGTGGACCGCTGAACACTGAAGCTTTCTTT
CDR3aa: CAISGPLNTEAFF

abundance: few
j_gene: TRBJ2-5
v_gene: TRBV2
d_gene: -
CDR3nt: TGTGCCAGCAGTGCGGCCAGGCTCCAAGAGACCCAGTACTTC
CDR3aa: CASSAARLQETQYF

abundance: -
j_gene: TRBJ2-1
v_gene: TRBV6-2/TRBV6-3
d_gene: TRBD2
CDR3nt: TGTGCCAGCAGTTACGGGACTAGCATTATCTTGGGCGAGCAGTTCTTC
CDR3aa: CASSYGTSIILGEQFF

abundance: few
j_gene: TRBJ2-3
v_gene: TRBV29-1
d_gene: TRBD1
CDR3nt: TGCAGCGTTGAGACCTGGGACAGCCCCACAGATACGCAGTATTTT
CDR3aa: CSVETWDSPTDTQYF

abundance: -
j_gene: TRBJ1-5
v_gene: TRBV5-5
d_gene: -
CDR3nt: TGTGCCAGCAGCTTAAACCCTAATCAGCCCCAGCATTTT
CDR3aa: CASSLNPNQPQHF

abundance: many
j_gene: TRBJ1-2
v_gene: TRBV12-3/TRBV12-4
d_gene: -
CDR3nt: TGTGCCAGCAGTTTAGCCCCGATGAATGGCTACACCTTC
CDR3aa: CASSLAPMNGYTF

abundance: -
j_gene: TRBJ2-3
v_gene: TRBV5-1
d_gene: -
CDR3nt: TGCGCCAGCAGCAGGGCCCAGACGGGGGCAGATACGCAGTATTTT
CDR3aa: CASSRAQTGADTQYF

abundance: -
j_gene: TRBJ1-2
v_gene: TRBV20-1
d_gene: -
CDR3nt: TGCAGTGCTAGAGATTACCGTGCTAACTATGGCTACACCTTC
CDR3aa: CSARDYRANYGYTF

abundance: few
j_gene: TRBJ2-7
v_gene: TRBV28
d_gene: TRBD1
CDR3nt: TGTGCCAGCAGTTTTAAGCCTTGGACAGGGGGGTACGAGCAGTACTTC
CDR3aa: CASSFKPWTGGYEQYF

abundance: -
j_gene: TRBJ2-3
v_gene: TRBV7-2
d_gene: TRBD1
CDR3nt: TGTGCCAGCAGCACCAGACAGGGCCCCACAGATACGCAGTATTTT
CDR3aa: CASSTRQGPTDTQYF

abundance: -
j_gene: TRBJ2-7
v_gene: TRBV11-2
d_gene: -
CDR3nt: TGTGCCAGCAGCTTAGTGAGTAGGTCCCACGAGCAGTACTTC
CDR3aa: CASSLVSRSHEQYF

abundance: -
j_gene: TRBJ2-7
v_gene: TRBV20-1
d_gene: TRBD2
CDR3nt: TGCAGTGCTCAAGCGGGGGCCACAGTCGAGCAGTACTTC
CDR3aa: CSAQAGATVEQYF